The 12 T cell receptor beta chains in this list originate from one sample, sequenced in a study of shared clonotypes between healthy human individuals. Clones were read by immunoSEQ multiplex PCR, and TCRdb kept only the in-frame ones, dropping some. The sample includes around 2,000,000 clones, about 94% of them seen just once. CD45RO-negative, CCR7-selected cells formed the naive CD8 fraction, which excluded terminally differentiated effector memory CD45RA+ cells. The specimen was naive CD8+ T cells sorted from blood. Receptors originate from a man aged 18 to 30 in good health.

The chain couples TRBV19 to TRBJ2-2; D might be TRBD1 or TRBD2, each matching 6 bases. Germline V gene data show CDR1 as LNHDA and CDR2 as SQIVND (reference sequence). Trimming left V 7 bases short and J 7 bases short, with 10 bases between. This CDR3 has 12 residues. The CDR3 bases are TGTGCCAGTACGGAGGGGGGCGGGGAGCTGTTTTTT. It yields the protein CASTEGGGELFF.

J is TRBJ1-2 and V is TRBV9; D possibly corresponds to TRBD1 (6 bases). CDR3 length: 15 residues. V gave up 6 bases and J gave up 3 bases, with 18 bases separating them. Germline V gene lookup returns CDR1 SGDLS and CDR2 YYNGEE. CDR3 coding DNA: TGTGCCAGCACCAGGTTAGCAGGGGTCGACTATGGCTACACCTTC. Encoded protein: CASTRLAGVDYGYTF.

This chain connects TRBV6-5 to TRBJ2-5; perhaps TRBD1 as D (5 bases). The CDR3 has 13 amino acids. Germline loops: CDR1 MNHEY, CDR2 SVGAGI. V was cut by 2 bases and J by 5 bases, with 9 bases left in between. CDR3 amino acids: CASSYQGWETQYF. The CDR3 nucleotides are TGTGCCAGCAGTTACCAGGGTTGGGAGACCCAGTACTTC.

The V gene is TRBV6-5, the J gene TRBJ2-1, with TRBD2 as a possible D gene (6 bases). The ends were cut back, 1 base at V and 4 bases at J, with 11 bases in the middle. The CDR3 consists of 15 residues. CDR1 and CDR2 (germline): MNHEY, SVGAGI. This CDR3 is CASSYFLGGYNEQFF. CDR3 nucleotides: TGTGCCAGCAGTTACTTCCTCGGAGGGTACAATGAGCAGTTCTTC.

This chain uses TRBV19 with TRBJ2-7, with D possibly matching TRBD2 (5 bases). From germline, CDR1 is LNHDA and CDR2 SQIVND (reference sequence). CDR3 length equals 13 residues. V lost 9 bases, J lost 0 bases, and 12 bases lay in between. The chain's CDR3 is CASGGYNSYEQYF. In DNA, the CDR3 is TGTGCCAGCGGCGGGTACAACTCCTACGAGCAGTACTTC. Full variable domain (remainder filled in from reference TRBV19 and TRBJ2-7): DGGITQSPKYLFRKEGQNVTLSCEQNLNHDAMYWYRQDPGQGLRLIYYSQIVNDFQKGDIAEGYSVSREKKESFPLTVTSAQKNPTAFYLCASGGYNSYEQYFGPGTRLTVT.

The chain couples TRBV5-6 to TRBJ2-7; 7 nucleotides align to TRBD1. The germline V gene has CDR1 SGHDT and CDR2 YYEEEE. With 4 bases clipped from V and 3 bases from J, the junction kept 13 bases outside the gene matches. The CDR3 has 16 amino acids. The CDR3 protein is CASSAQTGVILYEQYF. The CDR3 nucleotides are TGTGCCAGCAGCGCCCAAACAGGGGTAATCCTCTACGAGCAGTACTTC. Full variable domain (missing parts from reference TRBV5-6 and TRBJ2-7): DAGVTQSPTHLIKTRGQQVTLRCSPKSGHDTVSWYQQALGQGPQFIFQYYEEEERQRGNFPDRFSGHQFPNYSSELNVNALLLGDSALYLCASSAQTGVILYEQYFGPGTRLTVT.

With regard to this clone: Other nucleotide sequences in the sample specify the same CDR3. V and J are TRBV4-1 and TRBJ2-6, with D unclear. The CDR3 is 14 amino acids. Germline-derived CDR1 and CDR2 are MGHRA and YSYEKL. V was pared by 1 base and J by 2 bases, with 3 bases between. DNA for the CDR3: TGCGCCAGCAGCCAAGGACCTGGGGCCAACGTCCTGACTTTC. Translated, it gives CASSQGPGANVLTF.

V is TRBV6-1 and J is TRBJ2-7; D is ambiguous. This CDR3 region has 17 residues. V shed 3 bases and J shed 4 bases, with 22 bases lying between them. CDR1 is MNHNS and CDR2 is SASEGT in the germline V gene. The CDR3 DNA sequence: TGTGCCAGCAGTGAGGCCGTACCCGTGGTGGGAATTTACGAGCAGTACTTC. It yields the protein CASSEAVPVVGIYEQYF.

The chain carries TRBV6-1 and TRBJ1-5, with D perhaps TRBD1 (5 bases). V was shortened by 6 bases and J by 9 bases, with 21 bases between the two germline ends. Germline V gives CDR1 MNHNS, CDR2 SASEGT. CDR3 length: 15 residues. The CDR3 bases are TGTGCCAGCAGGTTGGGTCGGGGTGGTGGGGGGCCCCAGCATTTT. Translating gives CASRLGRGGGGPQHF.

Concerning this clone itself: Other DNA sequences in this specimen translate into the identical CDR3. In DNA, the CDR3 is TGTGCCAGCAGTTACTCGGAGGGAACCGGGGAGCTGTTTTTT. Translating gives CASSYSEGTGELFF. J is TRBJ2-2 and V is TRBV6-5, with D maybe TRBD2 (6 bases). With 0 bases removed from V and 5 bases from J, the gap between germline ends came to 7 bases. The CDR3 has 14 amino acids. The germline V gene has CDR1 MNHEY and CDR2 SVGAGI.

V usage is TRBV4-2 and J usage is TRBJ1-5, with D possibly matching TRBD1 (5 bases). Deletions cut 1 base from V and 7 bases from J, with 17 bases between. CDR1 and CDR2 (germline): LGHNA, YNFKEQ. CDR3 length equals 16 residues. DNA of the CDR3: TGTGCCAGCAGCCAAGCGGTATCAGGGTGGGACCAGCCCCAGCATTTT. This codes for CASSQAVSGWDQPQHF.

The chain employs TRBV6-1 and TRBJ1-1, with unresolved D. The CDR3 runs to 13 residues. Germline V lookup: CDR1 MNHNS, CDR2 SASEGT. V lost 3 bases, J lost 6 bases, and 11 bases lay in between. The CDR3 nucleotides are TGTGCCAGCAGTGACAGCGGGGTCGCTGAAGCTTTCTTT. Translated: CASSDSGVAEAFF.